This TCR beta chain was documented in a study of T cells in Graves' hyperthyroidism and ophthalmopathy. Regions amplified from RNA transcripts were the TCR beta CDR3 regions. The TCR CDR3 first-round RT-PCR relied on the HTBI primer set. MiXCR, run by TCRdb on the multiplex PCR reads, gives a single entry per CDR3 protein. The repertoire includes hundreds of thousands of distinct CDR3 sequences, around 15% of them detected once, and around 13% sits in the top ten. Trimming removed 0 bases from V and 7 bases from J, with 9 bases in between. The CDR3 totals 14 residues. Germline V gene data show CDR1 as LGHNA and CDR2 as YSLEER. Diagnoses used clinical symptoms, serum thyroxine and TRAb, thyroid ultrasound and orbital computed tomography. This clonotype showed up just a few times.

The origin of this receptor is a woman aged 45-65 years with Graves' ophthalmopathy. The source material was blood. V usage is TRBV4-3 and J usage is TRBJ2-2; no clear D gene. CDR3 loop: CASSQEAGSGELFF. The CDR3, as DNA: TGCGCCAGCAGCCAAGAGGCTGGTAGCGGGGAGCTGTTTTTT.